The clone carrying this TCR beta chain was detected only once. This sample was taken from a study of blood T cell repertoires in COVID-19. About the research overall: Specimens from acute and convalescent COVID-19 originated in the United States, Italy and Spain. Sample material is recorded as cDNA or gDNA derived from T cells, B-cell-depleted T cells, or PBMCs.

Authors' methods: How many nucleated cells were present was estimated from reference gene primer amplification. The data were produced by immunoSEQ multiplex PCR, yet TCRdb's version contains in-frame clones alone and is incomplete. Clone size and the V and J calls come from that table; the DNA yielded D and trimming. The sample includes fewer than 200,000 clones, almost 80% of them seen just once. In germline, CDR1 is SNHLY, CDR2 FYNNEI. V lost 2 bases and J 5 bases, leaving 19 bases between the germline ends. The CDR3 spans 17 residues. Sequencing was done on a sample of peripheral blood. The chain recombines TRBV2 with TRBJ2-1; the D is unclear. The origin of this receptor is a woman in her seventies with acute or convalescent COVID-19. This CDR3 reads CASSESGSLNPNNEQFF. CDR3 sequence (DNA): TGTGCCAGCAGTGAAAGTGGTAGTCTAAACCCTAACAATGAGCAGTTCTTC. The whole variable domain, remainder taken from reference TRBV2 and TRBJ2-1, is EPEVTQTPSHQVTQMGQEVILRCVPISNHLYFYWYRQILGQKVEFLVSFYNNEISEKSEIFDDQFSVERPDGSNFTLKIRSTKLEDSAMYFCASSESGSLNPNNEQFFGPGTRLTVL.